Presented here are 2 T cell receptor beta chains from one specimen sequenced in a study of siplizumab effects on memory and regulatory T cells. TCRdb's table, derived via immunoSEQ multiplex PCR, lists solely in-frame clones and lacks some. Of about 69,000 clones listed, around 90% are singletons. The source material was Tregs sorted from blood. These receptors came from a human donor in good health.

V usage is TRBV5-6 and J usage is TRBJ2-5; D possibly matches TRBD1 or TRBD2 (5 bases each). The germline V and J ends were trimmed by 8 bases and 5 bases, with 16 bases remaining between them. The germline V gene encodes CDR1 SGHDT and CDR2 YYEEEE. The CDR3 sequence is 13 residues long. CDR3 in amino acids: CASQAGTSETQYF. The CDR3 nucleotides are TGTGCCAGTCAGGCAGGGACCTCGGAGACCCAGTACTTC. The full variable domain, in which reference TRBV5-6 and TRBJ2-5 provide the parts outside the CDR3, is DAGVTQSPTHLIKTRGQQVTLRCSPKSGHDTVSWYQQALGQGPQFIFQYYEEEERQRGNFPDRFSGHQFPNYSSELNVNALLLGDSALYLCASQAGTSETQYFGPGTRLLVL.

The V call is TRBV5-1, the J call TRBJ1-1; D unclear. Germline V gene data show CDR1 as SGHRS and CDR2 as YFSETQ. The CDR3 runs to 14 residues. Trimming took off 4 bases at V and 0 bases at J, with 10 bases between the two ends. CDR3 nucleotides: TGCGCCAGCAGCCCCCGAGACCTGAACACTGAAGCTTTCTTT. This codes for CASSPRDLNTEAFF.